One sample yielded the 13 T cell receptor beta chains listed below, sequenced in a study of cytomegalovirus exposure and HLA in healthy donors. Primers for the PCR totalled 60 Vbeta and 13 Jbeta. Clones were sequenced by immunoSEQ multiplex PCR, and TCRdb holds only the in-frame ones, with some missing. The sample lists 81,000 or so clones, more than 60% occurring once. Material for sequencing was PBMCs. Receptors were obtained from a man aged 45-65 years in good health and CMV-seropositive.

This CDR3 is CASTGGGGRLDTQYF. The CDR3 bases are TGTGCCAGCACCGGGGGGGGCGGGAGGTTAGATACGCAGTATTTT. This rearrangement joins TRBV28 to TRBJ2-3, with TRBD2 matching 8 bases. The CDR3 consists of 15 residues. The germline CDR1 and CDR2 sequences are MDHEN and SYDVKM. After removal of 7 bases from V and 5 bases from J, the junction contained 11 bases not matched to a gene.

The chain combines TRBV14 with TRBJ2-7; D possibly corresponds to TRBD1 (5 bases). The germline CDR1 and CDR2 sequences are SGHDN and FVKESK. The V end was cut by 4 bases, the J end by 5 bases, with 21 bases between. The CDR3 runs to 16 residues. This CDR3 is CASSPHFGQGTDEQYF. CDR3 nucleotide sequence: TGTGCCAGCAGCCCGCATTTTGGTCAGGGAACCGACGAGCAGTACTTC. The full variable domain, rest sourced from reference TRBV14 and TRBJ2-7, is EAGVTQFPSHSVIEKGQTVTLRCDPISGHDNLYWYRRVMGKEIKFLLHFVKESKQDESGMPNNRFLAERTGGTYSTLKVQPAELEDSGVYFCASSPHFGQGTDEQYFGPGTRLTVT.

Worth noting for this clone: One junction end does not reproduce the germline sequence, and a read error may be involved. The gene calls are TRBV7-9 and TRBJ2-7; 8 nucleotides agree with TRBD1. The CDR3 is 15 amino acids. Per germline, CDR1 SEHNR and CDR2 FQNEAQ (reference sequence). CDR3 loop: CSSSSPPGQAYEQYF. The CDR3 region has the DNA TGTTCCAGCAGCTCACCGCCGGGACAGGCTTACGAGCAGTACTTC.

The V call is TRBV4-3, the J call TRBJ2-4; 7 positions match TRBD1. Germline trimming cut 4 bases from V and 7 bases from J; bases unmatched to any gene: 13. CDR1 and CDR2 from the germline V gene are LGHNA and YSLEER. The CDR3 runs to 16 residues. The CDR3 region is CASSLGTAKAGNIQYF. The CDR3 region has the DNA TGCGCCAGCAGCCTCGGGACAGCTAAAGCCGGGAACATTCAGTACTTC.

V and J are TRBV5-1 and TRBJ2-7, with 12 bases that match TRBD1. This CDR3 region has 15 residues. Germline loops: CDR1 SGHRS, CDR2 YFSETQ. The J segment lost 6 bases and the V segment lost 0 bases, leaving 4 bases of the junction unmatched. The CDR3 spells CASSLEGQGAPEQYF. The CDR3 DNA sequence: TGCGCCAGCAGCTTGGAGGGACAGGGGGCCCCCGAGCAGTACTTC.

The V gene is TRBV4-1, the J gene TRBJ2-7, with 8 bases that match TRBD1. CDR1 and CDR2 (germline): MGHRA, YSYEKL. The trim removed 0 bases at V and 3 bases at J, leaving 4 bases unmatched. The CDR3 sequence is 15 residues long. The CDR3 sequence is CASSQDRQGIYEQYF. The CDR3 DNA reads as TGCGCCAGCAGCCAAGACCGACAGGGGATCTACGAGCAGTACTTC.

The chain couples TRBV7-2 to TRBJ2-3; possibly TRBD1 for D (6 bases). The CDR3 sequence is 16 residues long. Germline-derived CDR1 and CDR2 are SGHTA and FQGNSA. With 1 base removed from V and 3 bases from J, the gap between germline ends came to 14 bases. In DNA form, the CDR3 reads TGTGCCAGCAGCTTAGGTTGGACAGAAGCTACAGATACGCAGTATTTT. It yields the protein CASSLGWTEATDTQYF.

The chain employs TRBV11-2 and TRBJ2-7, with 10 bases aligning to TRBD2. The germline CDR1 and CDR2 sequences are SGHAT and FQNNGV. CDR3 length: 14 residues. V was pared by 6 bases and J by 3 bases, with 5 bases of the junction left unmatched. This CDR3 reads CASSYLAGDYEQYF. CDR3 DNA: TGTGCCAGCAGTTATCTAGCGGGAGACTACGAGCAGTACTTC.

This clone was recorded only once. J is TRBJ2-5 and V is TRBV7-3; 8 bases are shared with TRBD2. The end of the DNA aligns better with TRBJ2-7, so the J call may be wrong. The CDR3 runs 14 residues. Germline V CDR1 and CDR2: SGHTA, FQGTGA. CDR3 amino acids: CASTLAGNSYEQYF. The CDR3 DNA sequence: TGTGCCAGCACGTTAGCGGGGAACTCCTACGAGCAGTACTTC.

Regarding this clone: A junction end diverges from the germline sequence, so it may reflect a read error. Here the CDR3 DNA reads TGCGCCAGCAGCGAAGACCAGGGGAACTATGGCTACACCTTC. Its protein product is CASSEDQGNYGYTF. The chain links TRBV4-1 to TRBJ1-2, with D possibly being TRBD1 (6 bases). The CDR3 runs to 14 residues. Looked up from germline, CDR1 is MGHRA and CDR2 is YSYEKL.

Points on this clone: The junction differs from germline at one of its ends, possibly a read error. V and J are TRBV7-2 and TRBJ1-3; a weak D match, TRBD1 (6 bases). This CDR3 spans 15 amino acids. CDR1 is SGHTA, CDR2 FQGNSA, per germline. The CDR3 coding sequence is TGTGCCAGCAGTCCACAGGGCCCATCTGGAAACCCCATATATTTT. Translating it yields CASSPQGPSGNPIYF.

The chain carries TRBV7-6 and TRBJ2-1; TRBD2 aligns across 7 bases. Germline V lookup: CDR1 SGHVS, CDR2 FNYEAQ. The CDR3 length is 15 residues. V was clipped by 5 bases and J by 4 bases; unmatched bases: 8. The CDR3 region is CASSPLSGDYNEQFF. CDR3 bases: TGTGCCAGCAGCCCCCTGAGCGGGGATTACAATGAGCAGTTCTTC.

The chain couples TRBV29-1 to TRBJ1-1; maybe TRBD1 (6 bases). Germline assignment: CDR1 SQVTM and CDR2 ANQGSEA. Between the trimmed V and J ends, which lost 6 bases and 1 base, there was a span of 12 bases. The CDR3 spans 13 residues. The CDR3 DNA follows: TGCAGCGTGCGAGTAGGGGGGAACACTGAAGCTTTCTTT. Its protein product is CSVRVGGNTEAFF.